The clone carrying this T cell receptor (beta chain) was seen at least ten times. Its antigen is unknown. The authors' processing: Between-group CDR3 differences, defined by clinicopathological status, yielded a distant-metastasis classifier for papillary thyroid cancer. Using MiXCR, TCRdb re-called clones from the PCR reads. The V and J calls were determined by TCRdb, not by the authors. The table lists tens of thousands of clones, roughly 24% of them singletons, with roughly 15% in the top ten. The data stem from a study of metastatic and nonmetastatic thyroid tumors. The wider study: Malignant and benign thyroid patients had repertoires compared in peripheral blood and tumor or nodule tissue. The study, taken as a whole, reports: Reports indicated that malignant thyroid tumors showed significantly higher TCR beta diversity than benign nodules did, in blood and tumor.

V gave up 4 bases and J gave up 0 bases, with 13 bases separating them. The CDR3 is 15 residues long. Germline lookup yields CDR1 MNHEY and CDR2 SVGAGI. Patients had received no treatment of any kind before thyroid surgery. This receptor was identified in a female donor with papillary thyroid cancer or a benign thyroid nodule (not recorded which). Some clones in this sample may be carry-over from other donors' samples. The specimen was tumor tissue. The V gene is TRBV6-5, the J gene TRBJ2-7, with D hard to call. CDR3 amino acids: CASSFWTPSSYEQYF. As DNA, the CDR3 is TGTGCCAGCAGTTTCTGGACGCCGAGCTCCTACGAGCAGTACTTC.